This TCR beta chain was captured in a study of blood T cells in healthy people across ages. For the second PCR, which ran for about 6 to 11 cycles, a sample-barcoded 5' primer and a J-beta primer mix were used. TCRdb processed the 5' RACE reads anew with MiXCR; each CDR3 protein has one entry. The data hold approximately 670,000 distinct CDR3 sequences, with around two fifths observed a single time. The germline V gene has CDR1 SGDLS and CDR2 YYNGEE. The ends lost 4 bases at V and 7 bases at J; junction bases unmatched: 10. The CDR3 runs 14 residues. Notes on the study in general: Naive T cell percentage by flow cytometry tracked strongly with beta diversity.

Isolation yielded PBMCs, at least 6 million per sample, in every case. As concerns this clonotype: No antigen is known for it. A much more abundant neighbour one base away suggests this may be a read error.

The TCR was taken from a man at least 80 years old in good health. The chain is built from TRBV9 and TRBJ2-7, with 8 bases that match TRBD1. What was sequenced was blood. The CDR3 DNA follows: TGTGCCAGCAGCAATGGACAGGGAGGTGGTGAGCAGTACTTC. Translated: CASSNGQGGGEQYF.